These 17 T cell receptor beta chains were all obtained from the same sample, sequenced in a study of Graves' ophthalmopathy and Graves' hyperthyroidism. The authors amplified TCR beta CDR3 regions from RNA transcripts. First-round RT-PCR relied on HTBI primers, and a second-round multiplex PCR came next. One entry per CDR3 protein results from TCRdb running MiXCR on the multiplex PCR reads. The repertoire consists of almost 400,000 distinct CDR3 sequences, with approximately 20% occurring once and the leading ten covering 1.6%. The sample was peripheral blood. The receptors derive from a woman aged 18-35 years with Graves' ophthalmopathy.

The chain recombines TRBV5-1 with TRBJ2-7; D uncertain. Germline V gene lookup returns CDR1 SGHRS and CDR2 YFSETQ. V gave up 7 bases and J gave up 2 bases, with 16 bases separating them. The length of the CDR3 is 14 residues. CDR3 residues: CASCWTPLAYEQYF. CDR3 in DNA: TGCGCCAGCTGCTGGACCCCCCTGGCCTACGAGCAGTACTTC.

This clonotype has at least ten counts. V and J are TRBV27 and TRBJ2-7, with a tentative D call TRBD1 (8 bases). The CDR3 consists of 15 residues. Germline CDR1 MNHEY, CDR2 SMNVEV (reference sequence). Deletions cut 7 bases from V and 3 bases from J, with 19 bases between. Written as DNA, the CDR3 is TGTGCCAGCAAAACGGGGGGACAGGTGATCTACGAGCAGTACTTC. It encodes CASKTGGQVIYEQYF.

This CDR3 is CASSLLDRAYGYTF. CDR3 sequence (DNA): TGTGCCAGCAGCTTATTAGACAGGGCCTATGGCTACACCTTC. The V gene is TRBV7-8, the J gene TRBJ1-2, with TRBD1 matching over 7 bases. CDR3 length: 14 residues. Per germline, CDR1 SGHVS and CDR2 FQNEAQ. V dropped 2 bases and J dropped 4; count of bases not matched to a gene: 4.

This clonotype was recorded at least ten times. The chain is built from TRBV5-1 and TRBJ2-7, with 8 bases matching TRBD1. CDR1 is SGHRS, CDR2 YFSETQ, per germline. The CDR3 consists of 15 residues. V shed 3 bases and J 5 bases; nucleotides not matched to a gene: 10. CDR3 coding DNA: TGCGCCAGCAGCTCTATCGACAGGGGAAGTCACGAGCAGTACTTC. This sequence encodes CASSSIDRGSHEQYF.

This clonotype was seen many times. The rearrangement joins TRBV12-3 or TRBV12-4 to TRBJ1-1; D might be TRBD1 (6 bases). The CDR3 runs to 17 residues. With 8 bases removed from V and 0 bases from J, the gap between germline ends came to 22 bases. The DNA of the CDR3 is TGTGCCAGCCCCCCGGGAGCAGGGGAACAGATGAACACTGAAGCTTTCTTT. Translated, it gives CASPPGAGEQMNTEAFF.

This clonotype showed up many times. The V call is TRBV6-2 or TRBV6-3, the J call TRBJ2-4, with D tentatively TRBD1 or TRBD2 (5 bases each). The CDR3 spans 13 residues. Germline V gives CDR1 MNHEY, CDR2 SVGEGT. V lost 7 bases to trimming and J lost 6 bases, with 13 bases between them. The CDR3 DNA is TGTGCCAGCACTCCCTTGGGGACAAACATTCAGTACTTC. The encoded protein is CASTPLGTNIQYF.

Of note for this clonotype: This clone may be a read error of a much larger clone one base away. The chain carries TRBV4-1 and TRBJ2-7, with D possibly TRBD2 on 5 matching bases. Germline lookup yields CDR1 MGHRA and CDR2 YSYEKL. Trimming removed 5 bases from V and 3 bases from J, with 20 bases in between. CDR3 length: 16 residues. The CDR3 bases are TGCGCCAGCAGCGCCCCCCCGGGCGGAGGAATCTACGAGCAGTACTTC. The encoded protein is CASSAPPGGGIYEQYF.

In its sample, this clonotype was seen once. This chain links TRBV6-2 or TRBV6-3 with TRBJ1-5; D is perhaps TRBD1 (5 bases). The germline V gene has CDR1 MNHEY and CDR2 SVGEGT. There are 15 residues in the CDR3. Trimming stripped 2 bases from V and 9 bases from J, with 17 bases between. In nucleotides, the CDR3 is TGTGCCAGCAGTTACGGAACCCCAGGGCTTACGCCCCAGCATTTT. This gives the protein CASSYGTPGLTPQHF.

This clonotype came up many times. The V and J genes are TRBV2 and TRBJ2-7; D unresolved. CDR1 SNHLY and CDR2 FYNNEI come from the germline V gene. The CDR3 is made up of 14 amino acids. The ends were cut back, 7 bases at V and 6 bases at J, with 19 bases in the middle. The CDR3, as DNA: TGTGCCAGCAAAGGAACTTTCCTTAACGCCGAGCAGTACTTC. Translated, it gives CASKGTFLNAEQYF.

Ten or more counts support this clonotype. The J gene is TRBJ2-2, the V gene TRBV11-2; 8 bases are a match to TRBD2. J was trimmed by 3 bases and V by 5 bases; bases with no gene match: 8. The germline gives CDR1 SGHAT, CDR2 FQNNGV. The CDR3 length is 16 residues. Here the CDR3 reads CASSPRLARDTGELFF. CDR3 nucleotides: TGTGCCAGCAGCCCCAGACTAGCGAGGGACACCGGGGAGCTGTTTTTT.

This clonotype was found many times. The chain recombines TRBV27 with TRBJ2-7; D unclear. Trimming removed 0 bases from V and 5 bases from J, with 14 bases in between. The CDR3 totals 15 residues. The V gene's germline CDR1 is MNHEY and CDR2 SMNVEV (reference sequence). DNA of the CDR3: TGTGCCAGCAGTTTATCGGCAACCCCTGGAGACGAGCAGTACTTC. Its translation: CASSLSATPGDEQYF.

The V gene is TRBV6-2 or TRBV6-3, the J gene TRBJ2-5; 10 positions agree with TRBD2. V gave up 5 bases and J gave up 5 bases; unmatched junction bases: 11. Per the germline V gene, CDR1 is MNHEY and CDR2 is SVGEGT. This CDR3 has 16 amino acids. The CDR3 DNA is TGTGCCAGCAGTCTAGCGGGAGTTAACGCCGGGGAGACCCAGTACTTC. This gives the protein CASSLAGVNAGETQYF.

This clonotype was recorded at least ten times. CDR3 sequence: CASRGDHQPQHF. Here the CDR3 DNA reads TGTGCCAGCAGGGGGGACCATCAGCCCCAGCATTTT. The chain employs TRBV12-3 or TRBV12-4 and TRBJ1-5, with a tentative D call TRBD1 (5 bases). The CDR3 spans 12 residues. The ends were cut back, 6 bases at V and 5 bases at J, with 8 bases in the middle.

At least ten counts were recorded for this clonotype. The CDR3: CSVGLGLNTEAFF. CDR3 sequence (DNA): TGCAGCGTGGGGTTAGGGCTGAACACTGAAGCTTTCTTT. The V and J genes are TRBV29-1 and TRBJ1-1; no clear D gene. Germline CDR1 SQVTM, CDR2 ANQGSEA. V lost 6 bases and J 0 bases, leaving 11 bases between the germline ends. This CDR3 region has 13 residues.

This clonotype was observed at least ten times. The CDR3 nucleotides read TGTGCCAGCAGTAGGGAAGGCTCTGGGGCCAACGTCCTGACTTTC. Encoded protein: CASSREGSGANVLTF. The chain joins TRBV6-1 to TRBJ2-6; the D is unclear. Germline assignment: CDR1 MNHNS and CDR2 SASEGT. The CDR3 sequence is 15 residues long. With 5 bases removed from V and 0 bases from J, the gap between germline ends came to 8 bases.

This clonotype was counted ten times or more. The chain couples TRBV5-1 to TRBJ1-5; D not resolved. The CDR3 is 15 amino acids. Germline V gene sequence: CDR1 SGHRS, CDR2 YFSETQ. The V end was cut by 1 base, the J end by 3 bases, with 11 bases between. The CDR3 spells CASSLLPGNNQPQHF. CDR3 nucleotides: TGCGCCAGCAGCTTGTTGCCGGGGAACAATCAGCCCCAGCATTTT.

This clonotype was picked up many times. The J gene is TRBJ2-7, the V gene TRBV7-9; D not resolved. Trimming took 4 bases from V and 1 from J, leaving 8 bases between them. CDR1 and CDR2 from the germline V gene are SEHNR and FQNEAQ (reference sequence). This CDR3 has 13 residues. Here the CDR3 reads CASSSDPSYEQYF. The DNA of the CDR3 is TGTGCCAGCAGCTCGGACCCATCCTACGAGCAGTACTTC.